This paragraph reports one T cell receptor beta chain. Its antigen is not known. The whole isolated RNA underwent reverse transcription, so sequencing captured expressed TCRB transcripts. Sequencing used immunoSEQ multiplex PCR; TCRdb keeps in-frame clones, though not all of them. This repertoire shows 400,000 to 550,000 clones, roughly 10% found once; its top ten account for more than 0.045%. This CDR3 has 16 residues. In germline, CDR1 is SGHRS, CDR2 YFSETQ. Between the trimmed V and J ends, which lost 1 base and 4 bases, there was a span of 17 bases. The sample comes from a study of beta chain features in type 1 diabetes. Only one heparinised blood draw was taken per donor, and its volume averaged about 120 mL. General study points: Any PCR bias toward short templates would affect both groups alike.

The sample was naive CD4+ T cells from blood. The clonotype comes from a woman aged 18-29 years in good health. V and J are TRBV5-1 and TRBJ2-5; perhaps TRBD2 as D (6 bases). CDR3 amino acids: CASSLMTGRGGETQYF. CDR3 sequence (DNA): TGCGCCAGCAGCTTGATGACCGGGAGAGGAGGAGAGACCCAGTACTTC.